A single sample gave rise to the 30 T cell receptor beta chains below, sequenced in a study of blood T cell repertoires in COVID-19. Sequencing was performed with immunoSEQ multiplex PCR; in TCRdb, only in-frame clones are kept and a portion is missing. The sample comprises about 200,000 clones, 90% of which are singletons, and around 0.63% rests with the top ten. Material for sequencing was peripheral blood. All receptors derive from a man aged 50 or older with acute or convalescent COVID-19.

The gene calls are TRBV28 and TRBJ1-4; 8 nucleotides match TRBD1. The CDR3 contains 18 residues. Per germline, CDR1 MDHEN and CDR2 SYDVKM. J gave up 8 bases and V 7 bases, and 21 bases lay outside the gene matches. DNA for the CDR3: TGTGCCAGCATCCCAAACCGGGACAGGCTCTCAGGGAGGGAAAAACTGTTTTTT. It yields the protein CASIPNRDRLSGREKLFF.

The chain recombines TRBV7-9 with TRBJ1-4; 9 nucleotides match TRBD1. CDR1 is SEHNR and CDR2 is FQNEAQ in the germline V gene (reference sequence). Unmatched junction bases numbered 14, after V lost 5 bases and J lost 7 bases. The CDR3 is 17 amino acids. The CDR3 is CASSLSGQGWRPEKLFF. The DNA for the CDR3 is TGTGCCAGCAGCCTCTCAGGACAGGGGTGGAGGCCTGAAAAACTGTTTTTT.

The chain combines TRBV3-1 (or the pseudogene TRBV3-2) with TRBJ2-7; tentative D call: TRBD2 (5 bases). V lost 1 base and J lost 4, with 11 bases in between. The CDR3 sequence is 14 residues long. The germline V gene encodes CDR1 LGHDT and CDR2 YNNKEL (reference sequence). The CDR3 loop reads CASSQGGPGYEQYF. The CDR3 nucleotides are TGTGCCAGCAGCCAAGGAGGGCCTGGTTACGAGCAGTACTTC.

In this sample, this clone turned up a few times. The V gene is TRBV20-1, the J gene TRBJ1-2; D uncertain. The CDR3 is 10 amino acids. From germline, CDR1 is DFQATT and CDR2 SNEGSKA (reference sequence). V gave up 6 bases and J gave up 4 bases, with 6 bases separating them. The CDR3 loop reads CSAQSYGYTF. The CDR3 DNA reads TGCAGTGCGCAGTCCTATGGCTACACCTTC.

The chain carries TRBV7-2 and TRBJ2-1; 10 bases fit TRBD2. V shed 4 bases and J 10 bases; nucleotides not matched to a gene: 10. Germline V lookup: CDR1 SGHTA, CDR2 FQGNSA. The CDR3 spans 15 residues. The CDR3 sequence is CASSYKTSGPSEQFF. CDR3 coding DNA: TGTGCCAGCAGCTACAAGACTAGCGGGCCCTCGGAGCAGTTCTTC.

The chain recombines TRBV5-1 with TRBJ2-1; 9 positions agree with TRBD2. CDR3 length: 14 amino acids. CDR1 SGHRS and CDR2 YFSETQ come from the germline V gene. After removal of 2 bases from V and 8 bases from J, the junction contained 5 bases not matched to a gene. CDR3 sequence reads: CASSFAGGLDEQFF. The CDR3 DNA is TGCGCCAGCAGCTTTGCGGGAGGGCTCGATGAGCAGTTCTTC. The complete variable domain, with remaining parts taken from reference TRBV5-1 and TRBJ2-1, reads KAGVTQTPRYLIKTRGQQVTLSCSPISGHRSVSWYQQTPGQGLQFLFEYFSETQRNKGNFPGRFSGRQFSNSRSEMNVSTLELGDSALYLCASSFAGGLDEQFFGPGTRLTVL.

V usage is TRBV28 and J usage is TRBJ2-6; D ambiguous. V was trimmed by 6 bases and J by 0 bases, leaving 9 bases between them. The CDR3 totals 15 residues. Germline loops: CDR1 MDHEN, CDR2 SYDVKM. The chain's CDR3 is CASRPQDSGANVLTF. Here the CDR3 DNA reads TGTGCCAGCAGGCCCCAGGACTCTGGGGCCAACGTCCTGACTTTC.

The rearrangement joins TRBV30 to TRBJ2-7; TRBD2 matches 12 bases. There are 17 residues in the CDR3. Trimming at V came to 0 bases and at J to 5 bases, leaving 11 bases not matched to a gene. Germline V gene sequence: CDR1 GTSNPN, CDR2 SVGIG (reference sequence). CDR3 amino acids: CAWSVLSGLAGRHEQYF. For the CDR3, the DNA is TGTGCCTGGAGTGTACTTTCCGGACTAGCGGGACGGCACGAGCAGTACTTC.

J is TRBJ2-5 and V is TRBV10-3; a weak D match, TRBD2 (7 bases). V was trimmed by 9 bases and J by 7 bases, leaving 12 bases between them. The germline gives CDR1 ENHRY, CDR2 SYGVKD. This CDR3 has 11 amino acids. CDR3 amino acids: CAMGGDTTQYF. The CDR3 bases are TGTGCCATGGGGGGGGACACGACCCAGTACTTC.

This rearrangement joins TRBV19 to TRBJ1-3, with 7 bases aligning to TRBD1. The V gene's germline CDR1 is LNHDA and CDR2 SQIVND (reference sequence). V shed 5 bases and J 0 bases; nucleotides not matched to a gene: 7. CDR3 length equals 16 residues. The CDR3 spells CASSVDRPTSGNTIYF. DNA of the CDR3: TGTGCCAGTAGTGTGGACAGGCCAACCTCTGGAAACACCATATATTTT.

The rearrangement uses TRBV19 and TRBJ2-6; a weak D match, TRBD1 (6 bases). Germline lookup yields CDR1 LNHDA and CDR2 SQIVND (reference sequence). The V end was cut by 3 bases, the J end by 1 base, with 19 bases between. The CDR3 extends over 19 amino acids. The CDR3 region is CASSMDRIVALSGANVLTF. CDR3 nucleotide sequence: TGTGCCAGTAGTATGGACAGAATCGTAGCATTGTCTGGGGCCAACGTCCTGACTTTC.

The V call is TRBV10-3, the J call TRBJ2-2; TRBD1 might be the D (5 bases). The CDR3 sequence is 16 residues long. Trimming removed 6 bases at V and 1 base at J, with 15 bases between. CDR1 is ENHRY and CDR2 is SYGVKD in the germline V gene. CDR3 protein: CAIRPAGQGNTGELFF. As DNA, the CDR3 is TGTGCCATCAGGCCCGCCGGGCAGGGGAACACCGGGGAGCTGTTTTTT.

CDR3: CASVGTSGNNEQFF. Here the CDR3 DNA reads TGTGCCAGCGTCGGGACTAGCGGAAACAATGAGCAGTTCTTC. This sequence joins TRBV28 and TRBJ2-1, with TRBD2 identical over 11 bases. This CDR3 has 14 residues. Trimming removed 8 bases from V and 5 bases from J; junction bases left unmatched: 5. The germline V gene has CDR1 MDHEN and CDR2 SYDVKM.

The rearrangement links TRBV6-4 to TRBJ1-2; 8 positions match TRBD1. CDR3 length: 13 amino acids. Germline trimming cut 6 bases from V and 7 bases from J; bases unmatched to any gene: 7. Germline V gene data show CDR1 as MRHNA and CDR2 as SNTAGT. This chain's CDR3 is CASRTGQGGGYTF. CDR3 nucleotide sequence: TGTGCCAGCAGGACAGGACAGGGCGGTGGCTACACCTTC.

The rearrangement joins TRBV7-2 to TRBJ2-2; the D is unclear. Per the germline V gene, CDR1 is SGHTA and CDR2 is FQGNSA. V was pared by 5 bases and J by 6 bases, with 13 bases between. CDR3 length: 14 amino acids. CDR3 residues: CASSPQVLAGELFF. The CDR3 region has the DNA TGTGCCAGCAGCCCCCAGGTCCTGGCCGGGGAGCTGTTTTTT.

The chain recombines TRBV18 with TRBJ2-6, with D uncertain. Germline V gives CDR1 KGHSH, CDR2 LQKENI. There are 15 residues in the CDR3. Trimming took off 4 bases at V and 4 bases at J, with 11 bases between the two ends. Here the CDR3 DNA reads TGTGCCAGCTCACACGACATATCCGGGGCCAACGTCCTGACTTTC. It translates to CASSHDISGANVLTF.

The rearrangement joins TRBV6-6 to TRBJ1-2, with D possibly TRBD1 on 6 matching bases. Germline V gene sequence: CDR1 MNHNY, CDR2 SVGAGI (reference sequence). The CDR3 sequence is 14 residues long. Trimming removed 6 bases from V and 7 bases from J, with 18 bases in between. The CDR3, as DNA: TGTGCCAGCAGCGTTGCAGGGGCTCGGGGTGGCTACACCTTC. It yields the protein CASSVAGARGGYTF.

The chain recombines TRBV2 with TRBJ1-1; 8 bases agree with TRBD1. In germline, CDR1 is SNHLY, CDR2 FYNNEI. There are 13 residues in the CDR3. Trimming removed 11 bases from V and 1 base from J; junction bases left unmatched: 6. DNA of the CDR3: TGTGCCGGCGAGGACAGGGCGAACACTGAAGCTTTCTTT. It is translated as CAGEDRANTEAFF. Drawing the rest from reference TRBV2 and TRBJ1-1, the complete variable domain is EPEVTQTPSHQVTQMGQEVILRCVPISNHLYFYWYRQILGQKVEFLVSFYNNEISEKSEIFDDQFSVERPDGSNFTLKIRSTKLEDSAMYFCAGEDRANTEAFFGQGTRLTVV.

This chain connects TRBV7-9 to TRBJ2-2; 14 bases agree with TRBD2. Trimming took 4 bases from V and 7 from J; bases not matched to a gene: 8. The length of the CDR3 is 17 residues. Germline V lookup: CDR1 SEHNR, CDR2 FQNEAQ (reference sequence). The CDR3 DNA sequence: TGTGCCAGCAGCTCAGGGACTAGCGGGAGTTCGGACGGGGAGCTGTTTTTT. As protein: CASSSGTSGSSDGELFF.

V and J are TRBV5-1 and TRBJ1-2, with 8 bases lining up with TRBD1. The CDR3 has 17 residues. CDR1 is SGHRS, CDR2 YFSETQ, per germline. J was trimmed by 1 base and V by 0 bases; bases with no gene match: 8. CDR3 amino acids: CASSLEGRGQFNYGYTF. The CDR3 DNA follows: TGCGCCAGCAGCTTGGAGGGCAGGGGGCAGTTTAACTATGGCTACACCTTC.

The V call is TRBV2, the J call TRBJ2-3, with D perhaps TRBD2 (5 bases). Trimming removed 6 bases at V and 2 bases at J, with 15 bases between. The CDR3 spans 15 residues. The germline V gene has CDR1 SNHLY and CDR2 FYNNEI. In DNA, the CDR3 is TGTGCCAGCAGCCCAACCCTGCTAGCCACAGATACGCAGTATTTT. The encoded protein is CASSPTLLATDTQYF. The full variable domain, its missing parts supplied by reference TRBV2 and TRBJ2-3, is EPEVTQTPSHQVTQMGQEVILRCVPISNHLYFYWYRQILGQKVEFLVSFYNNEISEKSEIFDDQFSVERPDGSNFTLKIRSTKLEDSAMYFCASSPTLLATDTQYFGPGTRLTVL.

The chain combines TRBV7-6 with TRBJ2-2; a weak D match, TRBD1 (5 bases). Trimming removed 1 base at V and 7 bases at J, with 22 bases between. The germline V gene has CDR1 SGHVS and CDR2 FNYEAQ. CDR3 length: 18 residues. In DNA, the CDR3 is TGTGCCAGCAGCTTAGTTCAGGGCCAGAGTGCTTCCGTCGGGGAGCTGTTTTTT. The encoded protein is CASSLVQGQSASVGELFF.

The V gene is TRBV29-1, the J gene TRBJ2-3; possible D gene TRBD1, 5 bases. This CDR3 is 13 amino acids long. Germline V gene data show CDR1 as SQVTM and CDR2 as ANQGSEA. V lost 0 bases to trimming and J lost 9 bases, with 13 bases between them. For the CDR3, the DNA is TGCAGCGTTGAAGATCAGGGTTCTGAGACGCAGTATTTT. This gives the protein CSVEDQGSETQYF.

The V gene is TRBV29-1, the J gene TRBJ2-5; no reliable D call. The V and J ends lost 3 bases and 7 bases respectively, with 15 bases between them. The germline V gene has CDR1 SQVTM and CDR2 ANQGSEA. The CDR3 runs to 13 residues. The CDR3 sequence is CSVELMAIGTQYF. The CDR3 bases are TGCAGCGTTGAGTTGATGGCAATTGGGACCCAGTACTTC.

The rearrangement joins TRBV30 to TRBJ2-2; D is ambiguous. The CDR3 sequence is 12 residues long. Trimming took 2 bases from V and 3 from J, leaving 4 bases between them. Germline-derived CDR1 and CDR2 are GTSNPN and SVGIG (reference sequence). The CDR3 spells CAWSPYTGELFF. The CDR3 DNA reads TGTGCCTGGAGTCCCTACACCGGGGAGCTGTTTTTT. Filled out from reference TRBV30 and TRBJ2-2, the complete variable domain reads SQTIHQWPATLVQPVGSPLSLECTVEGTSNPNLYWYRQAAGRGLQLLFYSVGIGQISSEVPQNLSASRPQDRQFILSSKKLLLSDSGFYLCAWSPYTGELFFGEGSRLTVL.

This clone was observed a few times. This chain uses TRBV6-2 or TRBV6-3 with TRBJ1-1, with D perhaps matching TRBD1 (6 bases). V lost 2 bases, J lost 4 bases, and 17 bases lay in between. CDR3 size: 16 residues. Germline CDR1 and CDR2: MNHEY and SVGEGT. Written as DNA, the CDR3 is TGTGCCAGCAGTTACCATGGTGGGACAAGGGCCACTGAAGCTTTCTTT. This encodes CASSYHGGTRATEAFF.

This chain uses TRBV14 with TRBJ2-5; the D gene is possibly TRBD1 (5 bases). Trimming stripped 4 bases from V and 6 bases from J, with 15 bases between. Germline V CDR1 and CDR2: SGHDN, FVKESK. The CDR3 is made up of 14 amino acids. CDR3 sequence (DNA): TGTGCCAGCAGCCCCGTTAGGGGTACGCAGACCCAGTACTTC. It codes for CASSPVRGTQTQYF.

This chain connects TRBV3-1 (or the pseudogene TRBV3-2) to TRBJ1-1, with 8 positions matching TRBD1. This CDR3 is built from 16 residues. Germline loops: CDR1 LGHDT, CDR2 YNNKEL (reference sequence). Unmatched junction bases numbered 8, after V lost 3 bases and J lost 2 bases. The CDR3 loop reads CASSHLGQGVNTEAFF. CDR3 in DNA: TGTGCCAGCAGCCACTTAGGACAGGGCGTAAACACTGAAGCTTTCTTT.

V is TRBV29-1 and J is TRBJ2-2; D is possibly TRBD1 (5 bases). This CDR3 comprises 13 residues. The V gene's germline CDR1 is SQVTM and CDR2 ANQGSEA. Trimming took off 3 bases at V and 6 bases at J, with 11 bases between the two ends. DNA for the CDR3: TGCAGCGTTGATGGGGCTAGGGCCGGGGAGCTGTTTTTT. Translated, it gives CSVDGARAGELFF.

The chain couples TRBV6-4 to TRBJ2-7; 9 bases map to TRBD1. This CDR3 comprises 17 residues. The J segment lost 4 bases and the V segment lost 5 bases, leaving 15 bases of the junction unmatched. The V gene's germline CDR1 is MRHNA and CDR2 SNTAGT. The CDR3, as DNA: TGTGCCAGCAGTCCCTACCTTCCGGGACAGGGCCTATACGAGCAGTACTTC. Amino acid sequence: CASSPYLPGQGLYEQYF.